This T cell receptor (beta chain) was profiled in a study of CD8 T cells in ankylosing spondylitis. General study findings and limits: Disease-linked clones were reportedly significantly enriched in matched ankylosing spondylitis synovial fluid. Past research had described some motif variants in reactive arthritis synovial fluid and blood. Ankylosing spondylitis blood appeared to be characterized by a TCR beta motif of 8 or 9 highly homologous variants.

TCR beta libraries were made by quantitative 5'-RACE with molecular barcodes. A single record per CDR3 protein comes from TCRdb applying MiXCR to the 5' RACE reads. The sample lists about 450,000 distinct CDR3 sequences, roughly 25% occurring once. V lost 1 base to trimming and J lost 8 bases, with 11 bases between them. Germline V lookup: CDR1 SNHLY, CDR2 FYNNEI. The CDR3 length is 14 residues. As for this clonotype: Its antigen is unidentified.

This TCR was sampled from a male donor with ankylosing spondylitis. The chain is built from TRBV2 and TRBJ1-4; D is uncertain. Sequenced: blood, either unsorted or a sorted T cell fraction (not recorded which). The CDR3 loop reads CASSEGSFGEKLFF. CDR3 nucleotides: TGTGCCAGCAGTGAAGGCTCCTTTGGGGAAAAACTGTTTTTT. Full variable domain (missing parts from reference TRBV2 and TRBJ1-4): EPEVTQTPSHQVTQMGQEVILRCVPISNHLYFYWYRQILGQKVEFLVSFYNNEISEKSEIFDDQFSVERPDGSNFTLKIRSTKLEDSAMYFCASSEGSFGEKLFFGSGTQLSVL.